This is a list of T cell receptor beta chains from one sample in a study of blood T cells in healthy people across ages. TCRdb re-called the 5' RACE reads with MiXCR, one entry per CDR3 protein. The sample lists fewer than 2 million distinct CDR3 sequences, about 39% occurring once. Sequenced input: blood. These receptors all come from a human donor in good health. The CDR3 runs from the conserved cysteine through the conserved F or W. Fields, in order: V gene, J gene, D gene, clone size, CDR3 DNA, CDR3 protein. D genes are given only for firm matches. Part of the rows lack a size; the others show once, few, many or a class for expanded clones.

TRBV9	TRBJ1-1	NA	NA	TGTGCCAGCAGCGTAGCTTACGTGGGAACTGAAGCTTTCTTT	CASSVAYVGTEAFF
TRBV4-3	TRBJ2-5	TRBD1	NA	TGCGCCAGCAGCCAATCAGGGGGCACGGAGACCCAGTACTTC	CASSQSGGTETQYF
TRBV5-1	TRBJ2-5	NA	once	TGCGCCAGCAGCACCCAAGGACAGCTCCGAGAGACCCAGTACTTC	CASSTQGQLRETQYF
TRBV4-1	TRBJ1-1	NA	few	TGCGCCAGCAGCCAACCAATGCGGGGCCCCAACACTGAAGCTTTCTTT	CASSQPMRGPNTEAFF
TRBV3-1	TRBJ2-1	NA	few	TGTGCCAGCAGCCAAGGGGACAATGAGCAGTTCTTC	CASSQGDNEQFF
TRBV7-3	TRBJ1-2	NA	NA	TGTGCCAGCAGGTTACTAGCGGGGGAGAGATATGGCTACACCTTC	CASRLLAGERYGYTF
TRBV4-3	TRBJ2-1	NA	NA	TGCGCCAGCAGCCAAGATTTCCCCAGGGAAACTGAGCAGTTCTTC	CASSQDFPRETEQFF
TRBV7-2	TRBJ2-7	TRBD1	NA	TGTGCCAGCAGCAGGGGACAGGGTAACCACGAGCAGTACTTC	CASSRGQGNHEQYF
TRBV7-8	TRBJ2-1	TRBD2	NA	TGTGCCAGCAGCTTGAGAGGGACTAGCTTGGTCAATGAGCAGTTCTTC	CASSLRGTSLVNEQFF
TRBV4-1	TRBJ1-1	NA	NA	TGCGCCAGCAGCCGACTACCACGGGGGAACACTGAAGCTTTCTTT	CASSRLPRGNTEAFF
TRBV24-1	TRBJ2-6	NA	few	TGTGCCACCAGTTTGGGGTTAAATTCTGGGGCCAACGTCCTGACTTTC	CATSLGLNSGANVLTF
TRBV2	TRBJ2-2	NA	NA	TGTGCCAGCACTTACACCGGGGAGCTGTTTTTT	CASTYTGELFF
TRBV9	TRBJ2-3	NA	NA	TGTGCCAGCAGCGTACTCGGGGGCAGGTCCACAGATACGCAGTATTTT	CASSVLGGRSTDTQYF
TRBV27	TRBJ2-3	NA	NA	TGTGCCAGCAGTCCTGGTCCTCGGTGGCAGTATTTT	CASSPGPRWQYF
TRBV20-1	TRBJ2-3	NA	NA	TGCAGTGCTAGAGATCAATCCTCTGGGGGCACAGATGCGCAGTATTTT	CSARDQSSGGTDAQYF
TRBV7-9	TRBJ2-1	TRBD2	once	TGTGCCAGCAGCCCCATGGGTTTAGCGGGGGGGCCCTCCTACAATGAGCAGTTCTTC	CASSPMGLAGGPSYNEQFF
TRBV6-2/TRBV6-3	TRBJ2-3	TRBD1	NA	TGTGCCAGCAGTTACTCCGGGACAGGGATCGCAGATACGCAGTATTTT	CASSYSGTGIADTQYF
TRBV4-2	TRBJ2-3	NA	few	TGTGCCAGCAGCCCAGTTGTGAGCAGGGGGGCAGATACGCAGTATTTT	CASSPVVSRGADTQYF
TRBV6-6	TRBJ2-1	NA	NA	TGTGCCAGCAGTTACGGGGACAATGAGCAGTTCTTC	CASSYGDNEQFF
TRBV7-2	TRBJ1-2	TRBD1	NA	TGTGCCAGCAGCTCCGACAGACAGGGTCGTGGCTACACCTTC	CASSSDRQGRGYTF
TRBV13	TRBJ2-7	TRBD1	NA	TGTGCCAGCAGCTCAAGGTCTGTGACAGGGGGCTACGAGCAGTACTTC	CASSSRSVTGGYEQYF
TRBV27	TRBJ1-1	NA	NA	TGTGCCAGCAGTTTAGTGGGGTCTGGGGTAATTGAAGCTTTCTTT	CASSLVGSGVIEAFF
TRBV7-2	TRBJ1-4	NA	few	TGTGCCAGCAGCTTACAAGCAGGGAATGAAAAACTGTTTTTT	CASSLQAGNEKLFF
TRBV7-2	TRBJ1-2	TRBD1	many	TGTGCCAGCAGCTCGGACAGGGTTCATGGCTACACCTTC	CASSSDRVHGYTF
TRBV5-6	TRBJ2-6	NA	NA	TGTGCCAGCAGCCCCTATCAGTACAGTGGGGCCAACGTCCTGACTTTC	CASSPYQYSGANVLTF
TRBV7-2	TRBJ2-3	TRBD2	NA	TGTGCCAGCAGCTTAGGATCCTCTACGGGGGGGCCCGGTACGCAGTATTTT	CASSLGSSTGGPGTQYF
TRBV9	TRBJ1-2	NA	few	TGTGCCAGCAGCGTAGCCCGCGGGGAATATGGCTACACCTTC	CASSVARGEYGYTF
TRBV7-3	TRBJ2-3	NA	NA	TGTGCCAGCAGCCTTACGCAGTATTTT	CASSLTQYF
TRBV28	TRBJ1-5	NA	few	TGTGCCAGCAGGCAAACCGGGACATTCACGCCCCAGCATTTT	CASRQTGTFTPQHF
TRBV5-1	TRBJ2-1	NA	NA	TGCGCCAGCAGCTTGGTGGATAACTCCTACAATGAGCAGTTCTTC	CASSLVDNSYNEQFF
TRBV5-1	TRBJ2-1	NA	few	TGCGCCAGCAGCTTTAGTGGGTTGGGAATGGGGCGCAATGGTGAGCAGTTCTTC	CASSFSGLGMGRNGEQFF
TRBV25-1	TRBJ2-7	NA	NA	TGTGCCAGCAGTGGGGTCTTAAATCAGTACGAGCAGTACTTC	CASSGVLNQYEQYF
TRBV18	TRBJ2-6	TRBD1	few	TGTGCCAGCTCACCACAGGGGGCGTCGACAGGGGCCAACGTCCTGACTTTC	CASSPQGASTGANVLTF
TRBV4-2	TRBJ1-5	NA	NA	TGTGCCAGCAGCCAAGAGCTGTATCGGACAGAGAATCAGCCCCAGCATTTT	CASSQELYRTENQPQHF
TRBV20-1	TRBJ1-2	TRBD1	NA	TGCAGTGCTAGGTGGAGAGGACAGGGGGGCTTGTCGGACACCTTC	CSARWRGQGGLSDTF
TRBV20-1	TRBJ2-3	TRBD2	NA	TGCAGTGCTAGAAACCCCAGGACTAGTTTCGGCACAGATACGCAGTATTTT	CSARNPRTSFGTDTQYF
TRBV2	TRBJ2-5	NA	NA	TGTGCCAGCACTCGAACAGAGACCCAGTACTTC	CASTRTETQYF
TRBV9	TRBJ2-1	NA	NA	TGTGCCAGCAACCCGGGGGGCAAATCCTACAATGAGCAGTTCTTC	CASNPGGKSYNEQFF
TRBV30	TRBJ1-6	NA	NA	TGTGCCTGGAGTGTACTCGGCTCACCCCTCCACTTT	CAWSVLGSPLHF
TRBV15	TRBJ2-7	NA	NA	TGTGCCACCAGCGGCGAGGCTAGTCAGTACTACGAGCAGTACTTC	CATSGEASQYYEQYF